What follows is one T cell receptor (beta chain) and its context. The data were taken from a study of TIL therapy for anti-PD-1-resistant metastatic lung cancer. This was the immunoSEQ v3 assay. Libraries were prepared by immunoSEQ multiplex PCR; TCRdb keeps only in-frame clonotypes and omits some of them. The table records approximately 87,000 clones, less than 70% of them present only once. Time point specified: pre-treatment sample, taken before nivolumab and TIL therapy. The tumor samples were excised metastases, mostly pleural nodules or supraclavicular lymph nodes. The sequences come from tumor tissue, collected at baseline. The origin of this receptor is a person aged 25-79 years with non-small cell lung cancer.

The CDR3 protein is CASSFPGLRNEQYF. CDR3 in DNA: TGTGCCAGCAGTTTCCCCGGACTGAGAAACGAGCAGTACTTC. The V and J genes are TRBV28 and TRBJ2-7; TRBD2 might be the D (5 bases). The V end lost 3 bases, the J end lost 5 bases, and 14 bases lay between the germline ends. This CDR3 contains 14 residues. Germline-derived CDR1 and CDR2 are MDHEN and SYDVKM.